This entry lists 25 T cell receptor beta chains sequenced from one sample in a study of response to subunit inactivated influenza vaccine. TCRdb ran MiXCR on the RT-PCR reads and lists one entry per CDR3 protein. Of about 540,000 distinct CDR3 sequences listed, around a quarter are singletons. The sample was also linked to a second study, of T cells expressing NK-cell markers. That paper states: The authors made TCR beta cDNA libraries by 5'RACE template switching. This switching added a universal primer site and UMIs.

The input for sequencing was CD4+ T cells sorted from PBMCs, taken about 13 days after vaccination. These receptors originate from a man aged 50-59 years who received an inactivated influenza vaccine.

The sample holds a few counts of this clonotype. The chain recombines TRBV6-8 with TRBJ1-6, with D perhaps TRBD1 (6 bases). The CDR3 has 13 amino acids. V lost 6 bases to trimming and J lost 8 bases, with 11 bases between them. Germline V gene data show CDR1 as MNHGY and CDR2 as SAAAGT. The CDR3 is CASSPGEHSPLHF. The CDR3 nucleotides are TGTGCCAGCAGCCCAGGGGAACATTCACCCCTCCACTTT.

The table lists this clonotype with a few counts. The genes are TRBV28 and TRBJ2-7, with 7 bases lining up with TRBD1. The CDR3 consists of 18 residues. J lost 0 bases, V lost 6 bases, and 17 bases had no gene match. CDR1 is MDHEN and CDR2 is SYDVKM in the germline V gene. The CDR3 sequence is CASSGPGQTYQDSYEQYF. In DNA form, the CDR3 reads TGTGCCAGCAGCGGTCCGGGACAGACCTACCAGGACTCCTACGAGCAGTACTTC.

The chain's CDR3 is CASSQVAGGGNEQFF. CDR3 bases: TGTGCCAGCAGCCAAGTTGCGGGAGGGGGGAATGAGCAGTTCTTC. The genes are TRBV3-1 and TRBJ2-1; TRBD2 aligns across 9 bases. V dropped 1 base and J dropped 7; count of bases not matched to a gene: 5. Germline assignment: CDR1 LGHDT and CDR2 YNNKEL (reference sequence). The CDR3 runs 15 residues.

The table lists this clonotype with many counts. The CDR3, as DNA: TGTGCCAGCAGCTTAGCTGGGACAGTATACGAGCAGTACTTC. Protein product: CASSLAGTVYEQYF. This sequence joins TRBV7-2 and TRBJ2-7, with 7 positions matching TRBD1. V lost 0 bases to trimming and J lost 4 bases; unmatched junction nucleotides: 3. The CDR3 sequence is 14 residues long. Per germline, CDR1 SGHTA and CDR2 FQGNSA.

This clonotype has just a few counts. The genes are TRBV15 and TRBJ2-7; 9 bases are shared with TRBD1. Germline assignment: CDR1 LNHNV and CDR2 YYDKDF (reference sequence). CDR3 length: 14 amino acids. Trimming at V came to 4 bases and at J to 4 bases, leaving 5 bases not matched to a gene. The CDR3, as DNA: TGTGCCACCAGCAAAGACAGGGGGGGTTACGAGCAGTACTTC. Protein: CATSKDRGGYEQYF.

This chain uses TRBV28 with TRBJ1-5, with D possibly being TRBD1 (6 bases). Germline-derived CDR1 and CDR2 are MDHEN and SYDVKM. This CDR3 has 15 residues. The V and J ends lost 3 bases and 6 bases respectively, with 15 bases between them. The CDR3 loop is CASSFAGEAIQPQHF. The DNA of the CDR3 is TGTGCCAGCAGTTTCGCAGGGGAGGCGATTCAGCCCCAGCATTTT.

This chain joins TRBV6-2 or TRBV6-3 and TRBJ1-5; TRBD1 agrees at 7 bases. This CDR3 is 17 amino acids long. V was pared by 2 bases and J by 5 bases, with 12 bases of the junction left unmatched. Germline CDR1 and CDR2: MNHEY and SVGEGT. CDR3 in DNA: TGTGCCAGCAGTTACAATAGCGACAGGGCGTGGGATCAGCCCCAGCATTTT. This sequence encodes CASSYNSDRAWDQPQHF.

This clonotype turned up a few times. The chain uses TRBV12-3 or TRBV12-4 and TRBJ2-7; D unresolved. The CDR3 spans 13 residues. With 6 bases removed from V and 1 base from J, the gap between germline ends came to 10 bases. The CDR3, as DNA: TGTGCCAGCAGGCCCACAGCTTCCTACGAGCAGTACTTC. Encoded protein: CASRPTASYEQYF.

This clonotype was detected a few times. The chain couples TRBV10-3 to TRBJ2-7; 8 bases align to TRBD1. The CDR3 length is 15 residues. CDR1 and CDR2 from the germline V gene are ENHRY and SYGVKD. V dropped 2 bases and J dropped 0; count of bases not matched to a gene: 3. As DNA, the CDR3 is TGTGCCATCAGTGAGCAGGGGGCCCCCTCCTACGAGCAGTACTTC. This encodes CAISEQGAPSYEQYF.

The chain is built from TRBV20-1 and TRBJ2-3, with a possible D match to TRBD2 (6 bases). The ends were cut back, 6 bases at V and 2 bases at J, with 21 bases in the middle. This CDR3 spans 16 amino acids. CDR1 is DFQATT, CDR2 SNEGSKA, per germline (reference sequence). CDR3 DNA sequence: TGCAGTGCCCTGCGACGAGCCGGGAGTGTCACAGATACGCAGTATTTT. Amino acids: CSALRRAGSVTDTQYF.

The CDR3 loop reads CASRDYRGKSSPLHF. CDR3 in DNA: TGTGCCAGCAGGGATTACAGGGGCAAGAGTTCACCCCTCCACTTT. The V gene is TRBV6-1, the J gene TRBJ1-6; 7 nucleotides agree with TRBD1. Germline assignment: CDR1 MNHNS and CDR2 SASEGT. This CDR3 has 15 amino acids. J gave up 9 bases and V 6 bases, and 11 bases lay outside the gene matches.

The V call is TRBV6-2 or TRBV6-3, the J call TRBJ2-5, with 7 bases matching TRBD2. CDR1 is MNHEY, CDR2 SVGEGT, per germline. This CDR3 spans 14 amino acids. The V segment lost 4 bases and the J segment 4 bases; nucleotides outside the gene matches: 6. CDR3 sequence: CASSFGGRSETQYF. The DNA for the CDR3 is TGTGCCAGCAGTTTTGGCGGGAGATCAGAGACCCAGTACTTC.

This chain connects TRBV10-3 to TRBJ2-7; D is uncertain. The germline CDR1 and CDR2 sequences are ENHRY and SYGVKD. The V and J ends lost 8 bases and 0 bases respectively, with 17 bases between them. The CDR3 has 15 amino acids. The CDR3 nucleotides are TGTGCCATCGGAGACACCGCCTTGAGCTCCTACGAGCAGTACTTC. Translating gives CAIGDTALSSYEQYF.

This clonotype was seen more than once but under ten times. The V and J genes are TRBV4-3 and TRBJ2-3, with no clear D. Germline V gene lookup returns CDR1 LGHNA and CDR2 YSLEER. The CDR3 totals 16 residues. V lost 0 bases to trimming and J lost 3 bases, with 13 bases between them. CDR3: CASSQEWSSVTDTQYF. CDR3 coding DNA: TGCGCCAGCAGCCAAGAGTGGAGTTCTGTTACAGATACGCAGTATTTT.

The gene calls are TRBV12-3 or TRBV12-4 and TRBJ2-2, with TRBD2 identical over 12 bases. This CDR3 region has 15 residues. J was trimmed by 7 bases and V by 8 bases; bases with no gene match: 8. The CDR3 nucleotides read TGTGCCAGCCGCCTGACTAGCGGGAGTAACGGGGAGCTGTTTTTT. It is translated as CASRLTSGSNGELFF.

This clonotype was observed at least ten times. V and J are TRBV5-1 and TRBJ2-7; 7 nucleotides match TRBD1. The germline V gene encodes CDR1 SGHRS and CDR2 YFSETQ. The CDR3 spans 17 residues. Trimming took 2 bases from V and 7 from J; bases not matched to a gene: 18. CDR3 nucleotides: TGCGCCAGCAGCTTAAGAGGTGGGACAGTCTCAACGGGGGAGCAGTACTTC. Its protein product is CASSLRGGTVSTGEQYF.

This chain uses TRBV12-3 or TRBV12-4 with TRBJ2-7; 7 bases line up with TRBD1. V lost 6 bases to trimming and J lost 7 bases; unmatched junction nucleotides: 6. This CDR3 has 12 amino acids. CDR3 in amino acids: CASSYHRGEQYF. DNA of the CDR3: TGTGCCAGCAGCTACCACAGGGGTGAGCAGTACTTC.

Points on this clonotype: Being one base from a much bigger clone, this may be a read error. This chain joins TRBV10-3 and TRBJ2-2; tentative D call: TRBD2 (7 bases). Germline CDR1 ENHRY, CDR2 SYGVKD. The CDR3 is made up of 17 amino acids. The CDR3 region has the DNA TGTGGCATCAGTGAAGGGGGAGGGATACTCGGCACCGGGGAGCTGTTTTTT. Translating it yields CGISEGGGILGTGELFF.

The chain employs TRBV12-3 or TRBV12-4 and TRBJ2-7; TRBD2 agrees at 8 bases. Trimming at V came to 3 bases and at J to 7 bases, leaving 8 bases not matched to a gene. The CDR3 length is 14 residues. CDR3 in amino acids: CASSLSGGAREQYF. DNA of the CDR3: TGTGCCAGCAGTTTGTCCGGGGGGGCGCGAGAGCAGTACTTC.

The V gene is TRBV30, the J gene TRBJ1-2; D not certain. Trimming pared 4 bases from V and 0 bases from J, leaving 6 bases between. CDR1 is GTSNPN and CDR2 is SVGIG in the germline V gene (reference sequence). There are 12 residues in the CDR3. CDR3 in amino acids: CAWTRANYGYTF. DNA of the CDR3: TGTGCCTGGACCCGAGCTAACTATGGCTACACCTTC.

This clonotype has ten or more counts. The V call is TRBV12-3 or TRBV12-4, the J call TRBJ2-7, with D unclear. V lost 6 bases and J lost 4, with 10 bases in between. The CDR3 loop spans 12 amino acids. In nucleotides, the CDR3 is TGTGCCAGCAGCCTCGGACGGTACGAGCAGTACTTC. Protein: CASSLGRYEQYF.

This clonotype was seen a few times. The chain is built from TRBV28 and TRBJ2-7, with 9 bases matching TRBD2. The length of the CDR3 is 15 residues. The junction had 6 bases not matched to a gene; V was cut back by 3 bases and J by 3 bases. The germline V gene encodes CDR1 MDHEN and CDR2 SYDVKM. CDR3 DNA sequence: TGTGCCAGCAGTTTGGCTAGCGGGGAAAACTACGAGCAGTACTTC. This translates into CASSLASGENYEQYF.

The table lists this clonotype with a few counts. The J gene is TRBJ2-1, the V gene TRBV10-3, with a tentative D call TRBD2 (5 bases). CDR3 length: 14 amino acids. Germline V lookup: CDR1 ENHRY, CDR2 SYGVKD. Trimming took 3 bases from V and 1 from J, leaving 7 bases between them. Here the CDR3 DNA reads TGTGCCATCAGTGATACTAGTTCCTACAATGAGCAGTTCTTC. Amino acid sequence: CAISDTSSYNEQFF.

V gene TRBV27 combines with J gene TRBJ2-1; no clear D. Trimming pared 5 bases from V and 8 bases from J, leaving 10 bases between. This CDR3 region has 12 residues. Germline V gene sequence: CDR1 MNHEY, CDR2 SMNVEV (reference sequence). CDR3 residues: CASSRSIDEQFF. Written as DNA, the CDR3 is TGTGCCAGCAGTCGGAGCATCGATGAGCAGTTCTTC.

This clonotype was seen a few times. This chain uses TRBV7-8 with TRBJ1-1; a possible D gene is TRBD1 (5 bases). Germline V CDR1 and CDR2: SGHVS, FQNEAQ. This CDR3 comprises 13 residues. V gave up 5 bases and J gave up 10 bases, with 17 bases separating them. The CDR3 spells CASSLARQGGAFF. Here the CDR3 DNA reads TGTGCCAGCAGCCTGGCTCGCCAGGGTGGAGCTTTCTTT.